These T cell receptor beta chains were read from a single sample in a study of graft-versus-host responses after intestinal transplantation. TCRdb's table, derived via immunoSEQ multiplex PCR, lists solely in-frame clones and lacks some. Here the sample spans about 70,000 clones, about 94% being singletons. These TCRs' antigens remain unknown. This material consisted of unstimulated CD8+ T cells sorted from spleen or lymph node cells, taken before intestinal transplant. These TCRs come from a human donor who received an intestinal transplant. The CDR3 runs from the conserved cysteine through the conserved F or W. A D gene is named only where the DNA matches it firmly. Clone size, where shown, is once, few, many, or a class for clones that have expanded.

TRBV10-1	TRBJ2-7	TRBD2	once	TGCGCCAGCAGTGTCGGTATAGACCCCCCAAGCGGGAGAGTCCCCCAGTACTTC	CASSVGIDPPSGRVPQYF
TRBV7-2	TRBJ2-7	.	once	TGTGCCAGCAGGTCGTGGTCTGGCAGGGGCGACGAGCAGTACTTC	CASRSWSGRGDEQYF
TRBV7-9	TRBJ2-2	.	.	TGTGCCAGCACCCAAGTCGTGAGGGGCACCGGGGAGCTGTTTTTT	CASTQVVRGTGELFF
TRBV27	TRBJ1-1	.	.	TGTGCCAGCAGTTCTGCAGGTTTCCGAACTGAAGCTTTCTTT	CASSSAGFRTEAFF
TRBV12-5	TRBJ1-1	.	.	TGTGCTAGTGGTGAGGGGACGGTTGAGACTGAAGCTTTCTTT	CASGEGTVETEAFF
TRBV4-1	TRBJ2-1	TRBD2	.	TGCGCCAGCAGCCAAAGCGGGAGCTCTTACAATGAGCAGTTCTTC	CASSQSGSSYNEQFF
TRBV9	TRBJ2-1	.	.	TGTGCCAGCAGCGGATCCAGCGTCAATGAGCAGTTCTTC	CASSGSSVNEQFF
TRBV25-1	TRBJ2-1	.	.	TGTGCCAGCATACACGGGACAAAGCAGTTCTTC	CASIHGTKQFF
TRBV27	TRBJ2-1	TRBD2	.	TGTGCCAGCAGTCCTTCCGGGACTAGCGGCTCCTCCTACAATGAGCAGTTCTTC	CASSPSGTSGSSYNEQFF
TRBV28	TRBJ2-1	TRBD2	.	TGTGCCAGCAGTCTTTTCGCGGGGGGGAAACACAATGAGCAGTTCTTC	CASSLFAGGKHNEQFF
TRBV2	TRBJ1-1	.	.	TGTGCCAGCAGTGAATGGGTGGAGGCGGGTGAAGCTTTCTTT	CASSEWVEAGEAFF
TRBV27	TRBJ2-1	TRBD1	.	TGTGCCAGCACTAAATCGGGACAGGGGGCCTATGAGCAGTTCTTC	CASTKSGQGAYEQFF
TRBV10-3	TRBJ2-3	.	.	TGTGCCACGTGGGGACGGTACACAGATACGCAGTATTTT	CATWGRYTDTQYF
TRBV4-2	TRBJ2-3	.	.	TGTGCCAGCAGCCAAGCCGTGAGACTAACCGCCACAGATACGCAGTATTTT	CASSQAVRLTATDTQYF
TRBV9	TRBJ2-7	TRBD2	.	TGTGCCAGTGGGAGCGGGGGTGACTACGAGCAGTACTTC	CASGSGGDYEQYF
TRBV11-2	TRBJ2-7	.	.	TGTGCCAGCAGTCGAGACCTAAGTGGGACCTACGAGCAGTACTTC	CASSRDLSGTYEQYF
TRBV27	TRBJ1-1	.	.	TGTGCCAGCAGTTTAACGGCCCAGAACACTGAAGCTTTCTTT	CASSLTAQNTEAFF
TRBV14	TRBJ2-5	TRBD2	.	TGTGCCAGCAGCCAAGTGGGAGGGCCGGGAGAGACCCAGTACTTC	CASSQVGGPGETQYF
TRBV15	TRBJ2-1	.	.	TGTGCCACCAGCAGAGATCGGGTTGGGGGGAATGAGCAGTTCTTC	CATSRDRVGGNEQFF
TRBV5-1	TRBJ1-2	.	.	TGCGCCAGCAGCTTGGGACGTCGAGTTAAGGGCTATGGCTACACCTTC	CASSLGRRVKGYGYTF
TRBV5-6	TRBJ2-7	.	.	TGTGCCAGCAGCAACGCGGTCGGGATTTACTCCTACGAGCAGTACTTC	CASSNAVGIYSYEQYF